The TCR beta chain described here comes from a study of cytomegalovirus exposure and HLA in healthy donors. On the study more broadly: Early released data had tens of millions of unique TCRs, all coming from HLA-typed donors. Findings and caveats of the study: The productive fraction for most TCR beta V segments was about 90% or about 30% in an earlier analysis. The study had only CMV serostatus as immune exposure information. Later genetic work tied a missense DCLRE1C variant to beta-chain V and J trimming.

Concerning this clone: Its specificity is unknown.

The CDR3 totals 13 residues. V shed 6 bases and J shed 8 bases, with 13 bases lying between them. In germline, CDR1 is ENHRY, CDR2 SYGVKD. PCR employed 60 Vbeta and 13 Jbeta primers. The protocol was immunoSEQ multiplex PCR, while the TCRdb copy is restricted to in-frame clones and leaves out a portion. The sample yields fewer than 120,000 clones, 65% to 80% seen once. The rearrangement joins TRBV10-3 to TRBJ1-4, with a possible D match to TRBD1 (6 bases). Specimen: PBMCs. The TCR originated in a man under 40 in good health and CMV-seropositive. In DNA form, the CDR3 reads TGTGCCATCAGAGCAGGGGACGGGGAAAAACTGTTTTTT. Translation: CAIRAGDGEKLFF.